This TCR beta chain was documented in a study of brain T cells in children with intractable seizures. Study observations and caveats: HCMV serostatus was not known, and viral specificity came from CDR3 similarity only.

Comment on this clone: The target antigen is unknown.

Sequencing was limited to surgery cases with top T cell transcript signatures in brain tissue. Before surgery, patients took at least one anti-epileptic drug. This CDR3 spans 13 amino acids. Germline trimming cut 0 bases from V and 6 bases from J; bases unmatched to any gene: 1. Germline V CDR1 and CDR2: MNHEY, SVGAGI. Sequencing was performed with immunoSEQ multiplex PCR; in TCRdb, only in-frame clones are kept and a portion is missing. Here the sample spans about 41,000 clones, roughly 90% being singletons. This sequence was found in a girl aged 2 to 10 with tuberous sclerosis and intractable seizures. The genes are TRBV6-5 and TRBJ1-1; TRBD1 agrees at 7 bases. Source: peripheral blood, taken at surgery. As DNA, the CDR3 is TGTGCCAGCAGTTACTCGGGACAGCCTGAAGCTTTCTTT. It is translated as CASSYSGQPEAFF.